The entry that follows covers one TCR beta chain sequence. The CDR3 is 18 residues long. V dropped 4 bases and J dropped 0; count of bases not matched to a gene: 13. The germline CDR1 and CDR2 sequences are SGHRS and YFSETQ. This entry belongs to a study of cytomegalovirus exposure and HLA in healthy donors. Repertoires were generated with immunoSEQ multiplex PCR, while TCRdb's copy carries only in-frame clones and drops some. Here the sample spans about 60,000 clones, about 96% being singletons. The receptor was derived from a woman younger than 35 in good health and CMV-seronegative. Sequenced input: PBMCs. V and J are TRBV5-1 and TRBJ1-3; 7 bases match TRBD1. CDR3 DNA: TGCGCCAGCAGCCGATGGACGGGACAGAGCACCTCTGGAAACACCATATATTTT. This translates into CASSRWTGQSTSGNTIYF. Combining the CDR3 with reference TRBV5-1 and TRBJ1-3 gives the whole variable domain KAGVTQTPRYLIKTRGQQVTLSCSPISGHRSVSWYQQTPGQGLQFLFEYFSETQRNKGNFPGRFSGRQFSNSRSEMNVSTLELGDSALYLCASSRWTGQSTSGNTIYFGEGSWLTVV.